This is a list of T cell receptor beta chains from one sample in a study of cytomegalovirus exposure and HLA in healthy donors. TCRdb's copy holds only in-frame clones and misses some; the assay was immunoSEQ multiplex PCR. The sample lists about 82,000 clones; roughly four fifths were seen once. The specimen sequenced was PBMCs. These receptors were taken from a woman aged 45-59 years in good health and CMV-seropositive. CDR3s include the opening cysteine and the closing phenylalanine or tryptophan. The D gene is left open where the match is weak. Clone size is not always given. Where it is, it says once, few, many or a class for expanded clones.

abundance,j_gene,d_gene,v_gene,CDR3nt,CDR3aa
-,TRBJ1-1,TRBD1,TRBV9,TGTGCCAGCAGCCCCGGGACAGAGGGCACTGAAGCTTTCTTT,CASSPGTEGTEAFF
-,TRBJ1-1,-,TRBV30,TGTGCCTGGAGGGACGCGGGGTTCACTGAAGCTTTCTTT,CAWRDAGFTEAFF
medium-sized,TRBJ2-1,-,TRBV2,TGTGCCAGCTCACAGGTGGATGAGCAGTTCTTC,CASSQVDEQFF
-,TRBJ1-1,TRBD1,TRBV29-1,TGCAGCGTTGTGGGACAGGGGGACACTGAAGCTTTCTTT,CSVVGQGDTEAFF
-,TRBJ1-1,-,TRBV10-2,TGCGCCAGCAGTGAGGGAGGGCCGGGGACTGAAGCTTTCTTT,CASSEGGPGTEAFF
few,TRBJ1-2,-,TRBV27,TGTGCCAGCAGTTTATCCCAGGGACTCGGGGGCTACACCTTC,CASSLSQGLGGYTF
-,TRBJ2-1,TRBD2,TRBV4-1,TGCGCCAGCAGCTCCGGGACTAGCGTCAACAATGAGCAGTTCTTC,CASSSGTSVNNEQFF
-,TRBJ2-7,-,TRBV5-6,TGTGCCAGCACCCGATGGTCGTCGGGCCTTCGGGGGGAGCAGTACTTC,CASTRWSSGLRGEQYF
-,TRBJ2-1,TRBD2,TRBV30,TGTGCCTGGAGCAAGGCGGGAGTTCGTTATGGGCAGTTCTTC,CAWSKAGVRYGQFF
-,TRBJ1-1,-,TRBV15,TGTGCCACCAGCAGAGAGGTGGCAATTCTGAACACTGAAGCTTTCTTT,CATSREVAILNTEAFF
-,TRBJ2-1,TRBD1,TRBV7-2,TGTGCCAGCAGCTTAAGTGACAGGGGGCGCTTCAATGAGCAGTTCTTC,CASSLSDRGRFNEQFF
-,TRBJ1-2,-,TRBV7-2,TGTGCCAGCAGCTTGGCTGGGGCAACTGGCTACACCTTC,CASSLAGATGYTF
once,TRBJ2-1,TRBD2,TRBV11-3,TGTGCCAGCAGCGATAGCGGGGCGTCCTACAATGAGCAGTTCTTC,CASSDSGASYNEQFF
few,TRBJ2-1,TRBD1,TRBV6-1,TGTGCCAGCAGTGACACCGGGACAGACTACAATGAGCAGTTCTTC,CASSDTGTDYNEQFF
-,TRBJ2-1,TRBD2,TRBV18,TGTGCCAGCTCACCATTCGGGGGGAACAATGAGCAGTTCTTC,CASSPFGGNNEQFF
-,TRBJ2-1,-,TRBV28,TGTGCCAGCAGTTTATGGGGCACCGCCTTCGATGAGCAGTTCTTC,CASSLWGTAFDEQFF
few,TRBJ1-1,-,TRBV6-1,TGTGCCAGCAGCCCAAACTTGAACACTGAAGCTTTCTTT,CASSPNLNTEAFF
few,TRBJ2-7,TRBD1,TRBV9,TGTGCCAGCAGCGTCGGACAGGGGGCTTACGAGCAGTACTTC,CASSVGQGAYEQYF
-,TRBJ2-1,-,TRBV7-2,TGTGCCAACGACCAAGCCGGGGAGCAGTTCTTC,CANDQAGEQFF
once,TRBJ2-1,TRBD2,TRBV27,TGTGCCAGCAGTTTATCGGAGGGACTAGCGGGAGCTGTGTACAATGAGCAGTTCTTC,CASSLSEGLAGAVYNEQFF
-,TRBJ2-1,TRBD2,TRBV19,TGTGCCAGTAGTCCCCGGACTAGCGGGAGTATTGAGCAGTTCTTC,CASSPRTSGSIEQFF
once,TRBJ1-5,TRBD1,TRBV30,TGTGCCTGGAGGAGACAGGGGTATGATAGCAATCAGCCCCAGCATTTT,CAWRRQGYDSNQPQHF
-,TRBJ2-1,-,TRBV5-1,TGCGCCAGCAGCGCTGGGACTCCCCAGAACAATGAGCAGTTCTTC,CASSAGTPQNNEQFF
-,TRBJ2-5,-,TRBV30,TGTGCCTGGAGTTCCCTAGCCGTACCTCAAGAGACCCAGTACTTC,CAWSSLAVPQETQYF
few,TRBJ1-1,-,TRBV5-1,TGCGCCAGCAGCCCTGGAGGGGCCACTGAAGCTTTCTTT,CASSPGGATEAFF
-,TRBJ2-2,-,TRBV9,TGTGCCAGCAGCGCCCCTGGGAGAGCACTGACGAACACCGGGGAGCTGTTTTTT,CASSAPGRALTNTGELFF
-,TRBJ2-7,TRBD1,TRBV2,TGTGCCAGCAAGGACAGGGCGACCTACGAGCAGTACTTC,CASKDRATYEQYF
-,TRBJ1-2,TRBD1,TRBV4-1,TGCGCCAGCAGCCAACCTCAGACAGGGATCTATGGCTACACCTTC,CASSQPQTGIYGYTF
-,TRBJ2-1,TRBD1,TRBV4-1,TGCGCCAGCAGCCAAGGGACAGGGCCCTACAATGAGCAGTTCTTC,CASSQGTGPYNEQFF
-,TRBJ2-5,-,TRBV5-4,TGTGCCAGCAGCTTAAAGCTCGGGGAGACCCAGTACTTC,CASSLKLGETQYF
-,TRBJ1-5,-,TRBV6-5,TGTGCCAGCCGTAATACCGGGACATCAAATCAGCCCCAGCATTTT,CASRNTGTSNQPQHF
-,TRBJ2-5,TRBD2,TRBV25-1,TGTGCCAGCAGTCACCAGGGCGGGAGGGGAGAGACCCAGTACTTC,CASSHQGGRGETQYF
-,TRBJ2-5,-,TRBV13,TGTGCCAGCAGCTTAGATCCCTCCCCTGGCACCCAGTACTTC,CASSLDPSPGTQYF
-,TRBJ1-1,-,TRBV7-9,TGTGCCAGCAGCTTAGCAGCAATCACGGGGAACGTGAACACTGAAGCTTTCTTT,CASSLAAITGNVNTEAFF
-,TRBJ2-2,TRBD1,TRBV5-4,TGTGCCAGCAGACCCGGGACAGCGACCGGGGAGCTGTTTTTT,CASRPGTATGELFF
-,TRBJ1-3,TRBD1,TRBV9,TGTGCCAGCAGCGCGTATTGGGACAGAGGAAACACCATATATTTT,CASSAYWDRGNTIYF